This TCR beta chain was recorded in a study of T cells after yellow fever vaccination. TCRdb re-derived calls from the 5' RACE reads in MiXCR, one entry per CDR3 protein. The data contain about 320,000 distinct CDR3 sequences, 3.5% to 4.5% of them singletons. Study-wide findings and caveats: Contaminating bulk clonotypes could be abundant in FACS-sorted repertoires. A secondary response was less intense yet reached its peak sooner, at day 5 versus 15.

Many counts were recorded for this clonotype. As yet, its antigen is unknown. The CDR3 sequence is 12 residues long. Germline V CDR1 and CDR2: SGHRS, YFSETQ. V was cut by 0 bases and J by 9 bases, with 7 bases left in between. The source of this sequence is a man aged 18 to 30 who received the YFV17D yellow fever vaccine. The material was PBMCs, obtained 15 days after the yellow fever booster vaccination. The chain joins TRBV5-1 to TRBJ2-1; D gene uncertain. The CDR3 loop reads CASSLEGGEQFF. The CDR3 DNA is TGCGCCAGCAGCTTGGAAGGTGGTGAGCAGTTCTTC.